The rows below give T cell receptor beta chains drawn from one sample of a study of T cell responses to AZD1222 COVID-19 vaccine. Sequenced by immunoSEQ multiplex PCR; TCRdb stores in-frame clones only, minus some. Of over 55,000 clones in the sample, 84% are singletons; the top ten hold approximately 7%. The source was peripheral blood, collected on day 0 of AZD1222 vaccination. The receptor source for this set is an adult in good health. Each CDR3 is given with its conserved first and last residue.

V | length | CDR3
TRBV2 | 14 | CASKMTPWGGRLFF
TRBV7-2 | 12 | CASNSHQETQYF
TRBV29-1 | 14 | CSVRDRDRNQPQHF
TRBV27 | 14 | CASSPDRDRDTQYF
TRBV24-1 | 12 | CATRDSRNTIYF
TRBV5-1 | 13 | CASSLGTNTEAFF
TRBV5-1 | 15 | CASSSPGTGSYEQYF
TRBV5-6 | 15 | CASSLGPGRDTEAFF
TRBV6-2/TRBV6-3 | 18 | CASSYSTGPKRAKNIQYF
TRBV6-5 | 13 | CASSLLMSDEQFF
TRBV5-1 | 13 | CASSLGRLYGYTF
TRBV14 | 14 | CASSQSTGVEKLFF
TRBV11-3 | 14 | CASSSGTVNSPLHF
TRBV3-1/TRBV3-2 | 12 | CASSQLAYEQYF
TRBV11-2 | 14 | CASSSGPLTDTQYF
TRBV6-5 | 13 | CASSPYSNTEAFF
TRBV4-3 | 17 | CASSQGAGAAMESPLHF
TRBV5-1 | 15 | CASSSRTDNTGELFF
TRBV29-1 | 12 | CSVRQGAEGYTF
TRBV27 | 16 | CASSGGDRGRTYEQYF
TRBV6-5 | 14 | CASSHRGTNEKLFF
TRBV5-5 | 16 | CASSLYLLRDADTQYF
TRBV7-9 | 14 | CASSLRGLNTEAFF
TRBV6-6 | 13 | CASDAGEYQPQHF
TRBV7-2 | 15 | CASSLGGQGQDTQYF
TRBV4-2 | 15 | CASSQASGGAGELFF
TRBV19 | 14 | CASSIGVAPETQYF
TRBV4-3 | 14 | CASSQGYGDEKLFF
TRBV5-1 | 16 | CASSWGGQEGLDEQYF
TRBV13 | 15 | CASSLGTGENQPQHF
TRBV25-1 | 11 | CASILGDEQFF
TRBV27 | 15 | CASSLRVRGDQPQHF
TRBV6-5 | 15 | CASSLSDRGNYGYTF
TRBV7-2 | 13 | CASSPGPGYGYTF
TRBV5-1 | 13 | CASYRDREGGYTF